Included here is one T cell receptor beta chain sequence, with context. Its antigen is unidentified. The sample originates from a study of T cell responses to AZD1222 COVID-19 vaccine. TCRdb's copy holds only in-frame clones and misses some; the assay was immunoSEQ multiplex PCR. The sample holds roughly 150,000 clones, 88% seen once. This CDR3 has 15 residues. The germline V and J ends were trimmed by 4 bases and 4 bases, with 18 bases remaining between them. Germline CDR1 and CDR2: SGHRS and YFSETQ. Overall study findings and caveats: Within unmutated variant regions lay the reported targets of nearly half of spike-specific TCRs. It should be noted that donors were predominantly white British and more often female, and clonal diversity was possibly underestimated. Seropositive status at baseline applied to only six AZD1222 recipients. Increased Spike-specific TCR breadth and depth were observed after two AZD1222 doses.

The clonotype was recovered from an adult who received the AZD1222 COVID-19 vaccine. The genes are TRBV5-1 and TRBJ2-7, with TRBD1 as a possible D gene (6 bases). The sequencing here drew on peripheral blood, taken 28 days after the second AZD1222 dose. The CDR3 loop is CASSLGTNSFYEQYF. The CDR3 bases are TGCGCCAGCAGCCTCGGGACAAATTCCTTTTACGAGCAGTACTTC.